This TCR beta chain was obtained from a study of cytomegalovirus exposure and HLA in healthy donors. Study conclusions and caveats: When analyzed later, a missense DCLRE1C variant was found to be linked to TCR beta V- and J-gene trimming. Highest at DRB1 and lowest at HLA-C, TCR association rates differed among HLA loci in a later analysis.

PCR primers comprised 60 Vbeta and 13 Jbeta primers. Only in-frame clones appear in the TCRdb table, and some are missing; sequencing was by immunoSEQ multiplex PCR. The table records roughly 140,000 clones, approximately 83% of them present only once. A word on this clone: Its antigen is undetermined.

This sequence was found in a male donor in good health and CMV-seronegative. Material for sequencing was PBMCs.

The CDR3 DNA reads TGTGCCAGCAGTGAATGGATGGGACACACACAAGAGACCCAGTACTTC. Its translation: CASSEWMGHTQETQYF. The chain uses TRBV2 and TRBJ2-5, with D possibly matching TRBD1 (6 bases). Per the germline V gene, CDR1 is SNHLY and CDR2 is FYNNEI. The CDR3 runs 16 residues. Trimming took off 2 bases at V and 2 bases at J, with 15 bases between the two ends.